These T cell receptor beta chains were read from a single sample in a study of cytomegalovirus exposure and HLA in healthy donors. TCRdb's copy holds only in-frame clones and misses some; the assay was immunoSEQ multiplex PCR. The repertoire holds around 300,000 clones, with approximately 70% as singletons. Sequenced: PBMCs. Receptors originate from a female donor in good health and CMV-seronegative. Both conserved end residues are part of each CDR3. A D gene is named only where the DNA matches it firmly. The size entry is marked missing in some rows and otherwise reads once, few, many or a size class.

>TRBV28|TRBJ1-1|-|TRBD1
CASSPAFGRGRMNTEAFF
TGTGCCAGCAGTCCAGCCTTCGGAAGGGGGCGTATGAACACTGAAGCTTTCTTT
>TRBV6-4|TRBJ2-1|-|TRBD2
CASAAGAHNEQFF
TGTGCCAGCGCGGCGGGAGCTCACAATGAGCAGTTCTTC
>TRBV7-8|TRBJ2-1|-|-
CASTSTSSYNEQFF
TGTGCCAGCACTAGCACTAGCTCCTACAATGAGCAGTTCTTC
>TRBV5-1|TRBJ2-7|-|TRBD1
CASSLWSGTGGGEQYF
TGCGCCAGCAGCTTGTGGAGCGGGACAGGGGGCGGCGAGCAGTACTTC
>TRBV2|TRBJ2-7|-|TRBD2
CASSEVLAGGYEQYF
TGTGCCAGCAGTGAAGTACTAGCGGGAGGGTACGAGCAGTACTTC
>TRBV7-3|TRBJ2-1|-|-
CASSLTAKNNEQFF
TGCGCCAGCAGCTTAACGGCCAAAAACAATGAGCAGTTCTTC
>TRBV27|TRBJ1-4|-|TRBD1
CASSNYRGFEKLFF
TGTGCCAGCTCGAACTACAGGGGTTTTGAAAAACTGTTTTTT
>TRBV5-1|TRBJ2-7|-|TRBD1
CASSQGQRYEQYF
TGCGCCAGCAGCCAGGGACAGCGATACGAGCAGTACTTC
>TRBV5-1|TRBJ2-7|-|-
CASSFGGTGSFRIEQYF
TGCGCCAGCAGCTTTGGCGGGACGGGGAGTTTTAGGATCGAGCAGTACTTC
>TRBV10-2|TRBJ1-2|once|TRBD1
CASSGGTAGYGYTF
TGCGCCAGCAGTGGCGGGACAGCCGGCTATGGCTACACCTTC
>TRBV14|TRBJ2-1|-|TRBD2
CASSLAGGPEQFF
TGTGCCAGCAGTTTAGCGGGAGGGCCTGAGCAGTTCTTC
>TRBV19|TRBJ2-1|-|TRBD2
CASSITALAGSYNEQFF
TGTGCCAGTAGTATAACAGCACTAGCGGGTTCCTACAATGAGCAGTTCTTC
>TRBV10-3|TRBJ2-7|-|-
CAISVQSSEQYF
TGTGCCATCAGTGTACAGTCTTCCGAGCAGTACTTC
>TRBV6-5|TRBJ1-5|-|-
CASSLQGADQPQHF
TGTGCCAGCAGTTTACAGGGTGCGGATCAGCCCCAGCATTTT
>TRBV11-2|TRBJ2-2|-|-
CASSPPRLGRNTGELFF
TGTGCCAGCAGCCCCCCCCGGCTAGGTCGAAACACCGGGGAGCTGTTTTTT
>TRBV5-1|TRBJ2-5|-|TRBD1
CASSPFGQGGETQYF
TGCGCCAGCAGCCCTTTTGGACAGGGCGGAGAGACCCAGTACTTC
>TRBV13|TRBJ2-7|-|-
CASSILARANEQYF
TGTGCCAGCAGCATTCTAGCGAGAGCTAACGAGCAGTACTTC
>TRBV6-4|TRBJ2-3|few|TRBD2
CASSESAGVPTDTQYF
TGTGCCAGCAGTGAGTCAGCGGGAGTCCCCACAGATACGCAGTATTTT
>TRBV6-6|TRBJ2-2|-|TRBD2
CASSDSGGNTGELFF
TGTGCCAGCAGTGATAGCGGGGGGAACACCGGGGAGCTGTTTTTT
>TRBV7-3|TRBJ2-2|-|-
CASSLLGNTGELFF
TGTGCCAGCAGTTTGCTAGGGAACACCGGGGAGCTGTTTTTT
>TRBV5-4|TRBJ2-1|-|TRBD2
CASSLGVAGAGYNEQFF
TGTGCCAGCAGCTTGGGGGTAGCGGGAGCGGGATACAATGAGCAGTTCTTC
>TRBV11-2|TRBJ2-5|-|TRBD1
CASSPDREATQYF
TGTGCCAGCAGCCCGGACAGGGAGGCGACCCAGTACTTC
>TRBV4-2|TRBJ2-3|-|TRBD2
CASSHGTSGGGTDTQYF
TGTGCCAGCAGCCATGGGACTAGCGGTGGGGGGACAGATACGCAGTATTTT
>TRBV9|TRBJ2-2|-|TRBD2
CASSVGGGPGTGELFF
TGTGCCAGCAGCGTAGGGGGGGGACCGGGCACCGGGGAGCTGTTTTTT
>TRBV6-6|TRBJ2-1|once|-
CASSSGTAHNEQFF
TGTGCCAGCAGTTCCGGGACTGCGCACAATGAGCAGTTCTTC
>TRBV19|TRBJ1-2|-|-
CASSILRDYGYTF
TGTGCCAGTAGTATATTGCGGGACTATGGCTACACCTTC
>TRBV30|TRBJ2-1|-|-
CAWGHDEQFF
TGTGCCTGGGGCCACGATGAGCAGTTCTTC
>TRBV7-9|TRBJ2-5|few|TRBD1
CASSLALDRGMETQYF
TGTGCCAGCAGCTTAGCGCTTGACAGGGGTATGGAGACCCAGTACTTC
>TRBV6-5|TRBJ2-7|-|-
CASRTAAEQYF
TGTGCCAGCAGAACCGCGGCCGAGCAGTACTTC
>TRBV5-1|TRBJ2-3|-|TRBD2
CASSPRTSGSTDTQYF
TGCGCCAGCAGTCCCCGGACTAGCGGGAGTACAGATACGCAGTATTTT
>TRBV10-3|TRBJ1-2|few|-
CAIRAIGGHGYTF
TGTGCCATCCGGGCAATCGGGGGACATGGCTACACCTTC
>TRBV25-1|TRBJ1-4|-|-
CASGPLGGKWEKLFF
TGTGCCAGCGGACCCTTGGGGGGAAAGTGGGAAAAACTGTTTTTT
>TRBV19|TRBJ2-1|-|TRBD2
CASSIRTSVAALYNEQFF
TGTGCCAGTAGTATCCGGACTAGCGTCGCAGCCCTCTACAATGAGCAGTTCTTC